This T cell receptor (beta chain) was documented in a study of T cell repertoires in cytomegalovirus infection. One entry per CDR3 protein results from TCRdb running MiXCR on the reads. Of hundreds of thousands of distinct CDR3 sequences in the sample, about a third were seen once. The CDR3 extends over 14 amino acids. CDR1 is SNHLY, CDR2 FYNNEI, per germline. V was clipped by 3 bases and J by 1 base, with 9 bases between them. Worth noting for this clonotype: The antigen is unknown.

Sequences were derived from cultured CD8+ T cells from PBMCs, sampled from culture after CMV antigen stimulation. This chain uses TRBV2 with TRBJ1-1; D gene ambiguous. The sequence was collected from a human donor in good health (CMV status not recorded). Some clones in this sample may be carry-over from other donors' samples. CDR3 DNA: TGTGCCAGCAGTGACCTCTTGTCGAACACTGAAGCTTTCTTT. Its translation is CASSDLLSNTEAFF.